The subject of this entry is one T cell receptor beta chain. The record originates from a study of blood T cell repertoires in COVID-19. The wider study: COVID-19 samples, acute and convalescent, were from the United States, Italy and Spain. T cells, B-cell-depleted T cells, or PBMCs supplied cDNA or gDNA.

Under the authors' procedure: Amplifying reference gene primers gave estimates of nucleated cell counts. Libraries were prepared by immunoSEQ multiplex PCR; TCRdb keeps only in-frame clonotypes and omits some of them. V and J calls and clone size follow that table, whereas D and trimming were derived from the DNA. The table records about 230,000 clones, roughly four fifths of them present only once. The CDR3 is made up of 14 amino acids. Trimming shortened V by 5 bases and J by 2 bases, and 10 bases separated the two germline ends. The V gene's germline CDR1 is LNHDA and CDR2 SQIVND (reference sequence).

Sequencing was done on a sample of peripheral blood. This receptor was identified in a woman in her 50s with acute or convalescent COVID-19. The chain employs TRBV19 and TRBJ1-5; D is unclear. The CDR3 DNA is TGTGCCAGTAGTCCCCCAGGTCGCAATCAGCCCCAGCATTTT. It yields the protein CASSPPGRNQPQHF.